Given below is one TCR beta chain in context. Its antigen is still unknown. These data belong to a study of T cell responses to AZD1222 COVID-19 vaccine. Germline assignment: CDR1 SGDLS and CDR2 YYNGEE. Trimming took off 5 bases at V and 1 base at J, with 12 bases between the two ends. The CDR3 consists of 14 residues. Measured with immunoSEQ multiplex PCR; TCRdb has only the in-frame clones, and not every one. The sample comprises 150,000 to 200,000 clones, 85% to 95% of which are singletons, and about 0.64% rests with the top ten. General study points: There were mostly white British donors and more females than males, and clonal diversity was possibly underestimated. Repertoires were sampled only after the peak T cell response.

This TCR came from an adult in good health. Sequencing used peripheral blood, obtained on day 0 of AZD1222 vaccination. The chain links TRBV9 to TRBJ1-1; D gene ambiguous. CDR3 sequence reads: CASSKEGWNTEAFF. The CDR3 nucleotides read TGTGCCAGCAGTAAAGAAGGATGGAACACTGAAGCTTTCTTT.